The source of this TCR beta chain is a study of metastatic and nonmetastatic thyroid tumors. The V end was cut by 2 bases, the J end by 5 bases, with 12 bases between. The CDR3 runs 13 residues. Germline V gene data show CDR1 as GTSNPN and CDR2 as SVGIG (reference sequence). No treatment had been given to any patient before thyroid surgery. TCRdb re-clonotyped the PCR reads through MiXCR. The data contain fewer than 20,000 clones, around 25% of them singletons. The sequence was obtained from a female donor with papillary thyroid cancer or a benign thyroid nodule (not recorded which). Some clones in this sample may be carry-over from other donors' samples. The chain recombines TRBV30 with TRBJ1-1, with D possibly TRBD1 on 5 matching bases. Sequencing was done on a sample of tumor tissue. The chain's CDR3 is CAWSTQGGTEAFF. The CDR3 nucleotides are TGTGCCTGGAGTACCCAGGGTGGGACTGAAGCTTTCTTT.